One TCR beta chain is described in this entry. V was clipped by 2 bases and J by 9 bases; unmatched bases: 5. In germline, CDR1 is MGHRA, CDR2 YSYEKL. The CDR3 spans 15 residues. The data belong to a study of CD8 T cells in Susac syndrome. RNA totalling roughly 0.5 to 1 ug underwent reverse transcription with random hexamers. The immunoSEQ assay covered 54 Vbeta and 13 Jbeta segments for CDR3. From the immunoSEQ multiplex PCR reads, TCRdb called clonotypes with MiXCR, one entry per CDR3 protein. Of about 280,000 distinct CDR3 sequences in the sample, about 88% were seen once. V and J are TRBV4-1 and TRBJ2-1, with 12 nucleotides matching TRBD1. The specimen was CD8+ T cells from PBMCs. This TCR was sampled from a human donor with multiple sclerosis. The CDR3 nucleotides read TGCGCCAGCAGCCAATGGGACAGGGGGCGTGTTGAGCAGTTCTTC. This codes for CASSQWDRGRVEQFF.